The 9 T cell receptor beta chains listed next were all sequenced from one sample in a study of shared clonotypes between healthy human individuals. Repertoires were generated with immunoSEQ multiplex PCR, while TCRdb's copy carries only in-frame clones and drops some. The table lists fewer than 850,000 clones, about three quarters of them singletons. The sample comprised memory CD4+ T cells sorted from blood. This sample's subset: CD45RA-negative fraction. These receptors originate from a woman aged 30 to 39 in good health.

As for this clone: The identical CDR3 is also encoded by other nucleotide sequences in the sample. This sequence joins TRBV6-6 and TRBJ2-2; D is uncertain. Germline V gene data show CDR1 as MNHNY and CDR2 as SVGAGI (reference sequence). V lost 6 bases and J lost 0, with 5 bases in between. This CDR3 region has 13 residues. The CDR3 DNA follows: TGTGCCAGCAGCACAGCGAACACCGGGGAGCTGTTTTTT. Encoded protein: CASSTANTGELFF.

A few counts support this clone. The V call is TRBV30, the J call TRBJ2-5; D might be TRBD2 (6 bases). The J call may be mistaken, given a closer DNA end match to TRBJ2-7. Germline V gene sequence: CDR1 GTSNPN, CDR2 SVGIG (reference sequence). The CDR3 sequence is 14 residues long. CDR3 sequence: CAWSRGKSSYEQYF. The CDR3 nucleotides are TGTGCCTGGAGTCGGGGGAAGAGCTCCTACGAGCAGTACTTC.

The genes are TRBV25-1 and TRBJ1-1; perhaps TRBD1 as D (5 bases). This CDR3 spans 13 amino acids. V was clipped by 5 bases and J by 1 base, with 8 bases between them. In germline, CDR1 is MGHDK, CDR2 SYGVNS. The CDR3 here is CASSSQENTEAFF. The DNA for the CDR3 is TGTGCCAGCAGTTCACAGGAGAACACTGAAGCTTTCTTT.

This clone has more than one count but fewer than ten. The same CDR3 arises from other DNA sequences in this sample as well. CDR3 in DNA: TGTGCCAGCATCAGGCTGAGCACAGATACGCAGTATTTT. Translated: CASIRLSTDTQYF. The chain recombines TRBV2 with TRBJ2-3; no clear D. Between the trimmed V and J ends, which lost 7 bases and 0 bases, there was a span of 8 bases. The CDR3 loop spans 13 amino acids. CDR1 is SNHLY, CDR2 FYNNEI, per germline. Filled out from reference TRBV2 and TRBJ2-3, the complete variable domain reads EPEVTQTPSHQVTQMGQEVILRCVPISNHLYFYWYRQILGQKVEFLVSFYNNEISEKSEIFDDQFSVERPDGSNFTLKIRSTKLEDSAMYFCASIRLSTDTQYFGPGTRLTVL.

This chain's CDR3 is CASSLGSGTSGEQFF. The CDR3 nucleotides are TGTGCCAGCAGCTTGGGATCCGGGACTAGTGGTGAGCAGTTCTTC. V is TRBV11-3 and J is TRBJ2-1; 8 bases fit TRBD2. Per the germline V gene, CDR1 is SGHNT and CDR2 is YENEEA. J lost 9 bases, V lost 3 bases, and 10 bases had no gene match. The CDR3 length is 15 residues.

A word on this clone: Other DNA sequences in this sample translate to the same CDR3. The chain has TRBV6-5 and TRBJ1-2; no clear D gene. Germline-derived CDR1 and CDR2 are MNHEY and SVGAGI. The CDR3 has 12 residues. Trimming took 3 bases from V and 8 from J, leaving 10 bases between them. The CDR3 sequence: CASSYKGNGYTF. As DNA, the CDR3 is TGTGCCAGCAGTTATAAAGGGAACGGCTACACCTTC.

The chain links TRBV19 to TRBJ1-5; D not certain. The length of the CDR3 is 14 residues. V lost 8 bases and J lost 0, with 11 bases in between. Germline V lookup: CDR1 LNHDA, CDR2 SQIVND (reference sequence). In DNA, the CDR3 is TGTGCCAGTGGCAGGCCCCATAGCAATCAGCCCCAGCATTTT. This sequence encodes CASGRPHSNQPQHF. The full variable domain, its missing parts supplied by reference TRBV19 and TRBJ1-5, is DGGITQSPKYLFRKEGQNVTLSCEQNLNHDAMYWYRQDPGQGLRLIYYSQIVNDFQKGDIAEGYSVSREKKESFPLTVTSAQKNPTAFYLCASGRPHSNQPQHFGDGTRLSIL.

This sequence joins TRBV7-8 and TRBJ2-3, with a weak D call TRBD2 (6 bases). V was shortened by 4 bases and J by 1 base, with 12 bases between the two germline ends. The CDR3 is made up of 15 amino acids. Germline V gene data show CDR1 as SGHVS and CDR2 as FQNEAQ. CDR3 in amino acids: CASSSDIAGTDTQYF. DNA for the CDR3: TGTGCCAGCAGCTCCGACATAGCGGGCACAGATACGCAGTATTTT.

On this clone itself: A much larger clone differs by one base, so this may be a read error. This chain joins TRBV6-6 and TRBJ1-1; D is unclear. This CDR3 region has 12 residues. V shed 6 bases and J shed 1 base, with 6 bases lying between them. Germline V lookup: CDR1 MNHNY, CDR2 SVGAGI (reference sequence). In DNA form, the CDR3 reads TGTGCCAGCAGCTGGGGGAACACTGAAGCTTTCTTT. Its protein product is CASSWGNTEAFF.